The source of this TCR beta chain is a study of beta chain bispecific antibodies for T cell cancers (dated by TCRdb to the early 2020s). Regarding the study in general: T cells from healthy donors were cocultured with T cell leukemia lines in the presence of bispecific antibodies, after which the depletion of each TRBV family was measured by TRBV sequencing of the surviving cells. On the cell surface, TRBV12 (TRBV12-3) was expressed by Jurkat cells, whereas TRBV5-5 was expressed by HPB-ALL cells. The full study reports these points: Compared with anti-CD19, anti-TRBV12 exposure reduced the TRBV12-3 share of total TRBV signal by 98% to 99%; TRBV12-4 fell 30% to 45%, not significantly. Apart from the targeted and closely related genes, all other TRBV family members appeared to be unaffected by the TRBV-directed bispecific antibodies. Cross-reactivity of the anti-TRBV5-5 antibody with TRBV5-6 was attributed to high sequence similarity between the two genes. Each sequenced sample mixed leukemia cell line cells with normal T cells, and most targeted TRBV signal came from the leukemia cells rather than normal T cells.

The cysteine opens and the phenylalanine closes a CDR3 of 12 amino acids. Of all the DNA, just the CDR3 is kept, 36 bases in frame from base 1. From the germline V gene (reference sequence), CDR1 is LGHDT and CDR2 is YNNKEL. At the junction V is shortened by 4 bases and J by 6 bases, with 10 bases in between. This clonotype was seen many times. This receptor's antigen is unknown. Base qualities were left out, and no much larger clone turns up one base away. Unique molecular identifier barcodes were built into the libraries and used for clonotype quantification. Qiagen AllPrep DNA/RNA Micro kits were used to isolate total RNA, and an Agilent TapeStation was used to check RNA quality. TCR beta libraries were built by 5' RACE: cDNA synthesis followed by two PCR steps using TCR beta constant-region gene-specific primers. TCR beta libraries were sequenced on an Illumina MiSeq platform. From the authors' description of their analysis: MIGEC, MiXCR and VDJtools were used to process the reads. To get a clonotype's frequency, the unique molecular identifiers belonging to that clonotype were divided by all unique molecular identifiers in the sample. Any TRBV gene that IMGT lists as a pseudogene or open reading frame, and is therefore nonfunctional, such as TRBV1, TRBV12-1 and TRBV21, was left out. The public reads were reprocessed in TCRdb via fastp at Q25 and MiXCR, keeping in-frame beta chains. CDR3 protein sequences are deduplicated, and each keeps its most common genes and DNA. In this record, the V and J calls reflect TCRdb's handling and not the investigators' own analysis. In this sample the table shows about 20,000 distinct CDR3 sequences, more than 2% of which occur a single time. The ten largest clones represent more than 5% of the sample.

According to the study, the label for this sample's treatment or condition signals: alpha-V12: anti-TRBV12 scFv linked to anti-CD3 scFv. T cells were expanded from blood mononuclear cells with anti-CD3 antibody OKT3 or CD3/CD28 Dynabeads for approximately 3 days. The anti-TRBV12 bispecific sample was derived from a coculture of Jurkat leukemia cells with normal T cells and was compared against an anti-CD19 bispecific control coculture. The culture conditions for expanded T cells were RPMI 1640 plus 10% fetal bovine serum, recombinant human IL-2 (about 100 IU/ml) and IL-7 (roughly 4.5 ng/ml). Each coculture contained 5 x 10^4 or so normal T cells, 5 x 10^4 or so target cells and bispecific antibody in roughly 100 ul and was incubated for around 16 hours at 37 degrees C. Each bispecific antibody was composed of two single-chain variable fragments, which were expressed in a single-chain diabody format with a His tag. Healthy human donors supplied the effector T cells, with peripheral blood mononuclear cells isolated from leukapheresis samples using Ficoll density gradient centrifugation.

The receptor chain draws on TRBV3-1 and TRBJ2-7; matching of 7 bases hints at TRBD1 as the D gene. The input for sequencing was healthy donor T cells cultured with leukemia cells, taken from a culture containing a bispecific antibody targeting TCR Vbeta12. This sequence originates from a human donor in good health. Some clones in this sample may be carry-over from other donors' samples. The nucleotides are TGTGCCAGCAGCCCAGGGGGGATCGAGCAGTACTTC. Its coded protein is CASSPGGIEQYF.